The 17 T cell receptor beta chains in this list originate from one sample, sequenced in a study of post-analysis software for immune sequencing data. General study points: TRBV segments more frequent in patients than in controls numbered about five and included TRBV5-6, TRBV5-1 and TRBV20-1.

Unique molecular identifiers featured in each of the TCR beta cDNA libraries. TCRdb fed the PCR reads into MiXCR, producing one record per CDR3 protein. The sample records approximately 570,000 distinct CDR3 sequences, about 44% being singletons. The antigens for these receptors are not known. The sequenced material came from blood. Receptors originate from a girl aged 10-17 years with multiple sclerosis.

The chain couples TRBV4-1 to TRBJ2-7; no clear D. Germline CDR1 is MGHRA and CDR2 is YSYEKL. This CDR3 is 14 amino acids long. V was cut by 0 bases and J by 5 bases, with 11 bases left in between. This chain's CDR3 is CASSQDLGRDEQYF. CDR3 nucleotides: TGCGCCAGCAGCCAAGATTTAGGACGGGACGAGCAGTACTTC.

V gene TRBV6-5 combines with J gene TRBJ2-5; D is perhaps TRBD1 (6 bases). The CDR3 spans 14 residues. V gave up 6 bases and J gave up 12 bases, with 23 bases separating them. Germline assignment: CDR1 MNHEY and CDR2 SVGAGI. This CDR3 reads CASRPPTGYGDEYF. In nucleotides, the CDR3 is TGTGCCAGCAGGCCCCCAACAGGGTATGGCGACGAGTACTTC.

CDR3 in DNA: TGTGCCAGCAGCGTCATCCAAGGGGACGGCCTCTCTGGGGCCAACGTCCTGACTTTC. Amino acids: CASSVIQGDGLSGANVLTF. The V call is TRBV9, the J call TRBJ2-6; the D call may be TRBD1 or TRBD2 (5 bases each). This CDR3 has 19 amino acids. The germline CDR1 and CDR2 sequences are SGDLS and YYNGEE. Between the trimmed V and J ends, which lost 2 bases and 0 bases, there was a span of 18 bases.

The J gene is TRBJ2-7, the V gene TRBV6-5; D gene ambiguous. The germline V gene has CDR1 MNHEY and CDR2 SVGAGI. The CDR3 consists of 17 residues. V lost 1 base to trimming and J lost 2 bases, with 18 bases between them. Written as DNA, the CDR3 is TGTGCCAGCAGTTACTTACCTACGGAGACACGTCCCTACGAGCAGTACTTC. It encodes CASSYLPTETRPYEQYF.

This clonotype was observed once. The V call is TRBV5-6, the J call TRBJ2-5; the match to TRBD2 covers 9 bases. The germline V gene has CDR1 SGHDT and CDR2 YYEEEE. Losses at the gene ends were 3 bases for V and 5 bases for J; bases not matched to a gene: 5. The CDR3 extends over 14 amino acids. The CDR3, as DNA: TGTGCCAGCAGCTCCCTAGCGGGGCTCGAGACCCAGTACTTC. This encodes CASSSLAGLETQYF.

The gene calls are TRBV9 and TRBJ1-5; D remains ambiguous. This CDR3 is built from 15 residues. Germline values: CDR1 SGDLS, CDR2 YYNGEE. The V end lost 4 bases, the J end lost 6 bases, and 17 bases lay between the germline ends. The CDR3 DNA follows: TGTGCCAGCAGCCGGACCCCAAAACCCGGTCAGCCCCAGCATTTT. Translation gives CASSRTPKPGQPQHF.

The chain links TRBV7-2 to TRBJ2-3, with D hard to call. CDR1 is SGHTA and CDR2 is FQGNSA in the germline V gene. The CDR3 consists of 13 residues. The germline V and J ends were trimmed by 4 bases and 6 bases, with 11 bases remaining between them. CDR3 loop: CASSSPSWDTQYF. CDR3 nucleotide sequence: TGTGCCAGCAGCTCGCCCTCCTGGGATACGCAGTATTTT.

The rearrangement joins TRBV12-3 or TRBV12-4 to TRBJ1-3; D perhaps matches TRBD1 (5 bases). There are 14 residues in the CDR3. The V gene lost 5 bases and the J gene lost 0 bases, with 8 bases spanning the gap. CDR3 in DNA: TGTGCCAGCAGTGAGACAGCCTCTGGAAACACCATATATTTT. It specifies CASSETASGNTIYF.

Regarding this clonotype: Germline and junction disagree at one end, which may indicate a read error. The V call is TRBV12-3 or TRBV12-4, the J call TRBJ2-3; 11 positions agree with TRBD2. The CDR3 consists of 15 residues. In DNA, the CDR3 is TGTGCCAGCGGTTTAGCGGGAGGGCCGGGAGATACGCAGTATTTT. Translating gives CASGLAGGPGDTQYF.

This clonotype was detected only a few times. This chain links TRBV20-1 with TRBJ1-2; unclear D gene. Trimming stripped 0 bases from V and 6 bases from J, with 11 bases between. The CDR3 is 13 residues long. Germline V gene sequence: CDR1 DFQATT, CDR2 SNEGSKA (reference sequence). CDR3 amino acids: CSARDKGSDGYTF. Here the CDR3 DNA reads TGCAGTGCTAGAGATAAAGGGTCGGATGGCTACACCTTC.

The V and J genes are TRBV20-1 and TRBJ2-4; maybe TRBD1 (6 bases). The V gene's germline CDR1 is DFQATT and CDR2 SNEGSKA (reference sequence). V was cut by 3 bases and J by 1 base, with 16 bases left in between. The CDR3 covers 16 residues. The CDR3: CSASPGQSGAKNIQYF. CDR3 in DNA: TGCAGTGCTAGCCCTGGACAGTCTGGGGCCAAAAACATTCAGTACTTC.

This clonotype was seen a handful of times. The chain employs TRBV11-2 and TRBJ2-7; no reliable D call. Per germline, CDR1 SGHAT and CDR2 FQNNGV. CDR3 length equals 15 residues. Trimming stripped 0 bases from V and 0 bases from J, with 9 bases between. The CDR3 spells CASSLETASSYEQYF. CDR3 DNA: TGTGCCAGCAGCTTAGAGACCGCGAGCTCCTACGAGCAGTACTTC.

The chain joins TRBV3-1 to TRBJ2-7, with 9 bases lining up with TRBD2. Per germline, CDR1 LGHDT and CDR2 YNNKEL (reference sequence). This CDR3 has 15 residues. The J segment lost 3 bases and the V segment lost 4 bases, leaving 7 bases of the junction unmatched. CDR3 sequence reads: CASSLKRGAYYEQYF. Written as DNA, the CDR3 is TGTGCCAGCAGCCTTAAGCGGGGGGCCTACTACGAGCAGTACTTC.

This clonotype was picked up a small number of times. This chain joins TRBV18 and TRBJ2-3; 13 positions agree with TRBD2. The CDR3 has 18 amino acids. V was clipped by 3 bases and J by 2 bases; unmatched bases: 8. The germline gives CDR1 KGHSH, CDR2 LQKENI. CDR3 sequence: CASSPRLTSGRNTDTQYF. CDR3 coding DNA: TGTGCCAGCTCACCCCGCCTGACTAGCGGGAGGAACACAGATACGCAGTATTTT.

This clonotype was recorded a few times. V and J are TRBV6-5 and TRBJ1-1; D not certain. Germline V gives CDR1 MNHEY, CDR2 SVGAGI. Deletions cut 5 bases from V and 1 base from J, with 11 bases between. This CDR3 has 14 residues. CDR3 protein: CASSRPPGNTEAFF. The CDR3 nucleotides read TGTGCCAGCAGTCGCCCGCCAGGGAACACTGAAGCTTTCTTT.

This clonotype has a handful of counts. The chain has TRBV6-6 and TRBJ2-4; D could derive from TRBD1 or TRBD2 (5 bases each). The CDR3 loop spans 17 amino acids. V lost 6 bases, J lost 1 base, and 19 bases lay in between. CDR1 is MNHNY, CDR2 SVGAGI, per germline (reference sequence). The CDR3 region has the DNA TGTGCCAGCAGCCTCCTAGCAGGGAAGGTGGCCAAAAACATTCAGTACTTC. Protein product: CASSLLAGKVAKNIQYF.

This sequence joins TRBV6-6 and TRBJ2-2, with a tentative D call TRBD1 (6 bases). The CDR3 covers 15 residues. Germline values: CDR1 MNHNY, CDR2 SVGAGI (reference sequence). Trimming removed 4 bases at V and 1 base at J, with 10 bases between. CDR3 in amino acids: CASSSGTLNTGELFF. The CDR3 region has the DNA TGTGCCAGCAGTTCCGGGACATTGAACACCGGGGAGCTGTTTTTT.